This T cell receptor beta chain appears in the sequencing data of a study of cytomegalovirus exposure and HLA in healthy donors. The CDR3 is 13 residues long. Between the trimmed V and J ends, which lost 5 bases and 6 bases, there was a span of 11 bases. The germline V gene encodes CDR1 ENHRY and CDR2 SYGVKD. As concerns this clone: The antigen is not known.

The PCR had 60 Vbeta and 13 Jbeta primers. TCRdb's copy holds only in-frame clones and misses some; the assay was immunoSEQ multiplex PCR. In the table there are about 200,000 clones, approximately 80% of which are singletons. Study findings and constraints: At a 0.05 false discovery rate, a later analysis found some 18,000 TCR beta sequences to be associated with HLA alleles. With later analysis, a missense DCLRE1C variant became linked to TCR beta V- and J-gene trimming.

The gene calls are TRBV10-3 and TRBJ2-1; maybe TRBD1 (5 bases). Sequencing input: PBMCs. The sequence was obtained from a girl aged 10 to 17 in good health and CMV-seronegative. In DNA form, the CDR3 reads TGTGCCATCAGTTCTACAGGCGTCAATGAGCAGTTCTTC. Its translation: CAISSTGVNEQFF.